This T cell receptor beta chain was found in a study of shared clonotypes between healthy human individuals. Deep-level running was used for the assay. In the study's own analysis: Filtering of immunoSEQ junctional sequences could not match full-length read filtering. TCRdb keeps only in-frame clones here, not all; method: immunoSEQ multiplex PCR. V and J calls and clone size are those listed in that table; D and trimming were worked out from the DNA. The data show approximately 2,000,000 clones, with around 93% seen just once and approximately 1.6% held by the top ten. Naive CD8 cells lacked CD45RO and underwent positive selection for CCR7, leaving out terminally differentiated effector memory CD45RA+ cells. The donors, all of them Caucasian adults, lived in Nashville, Tennessee. The V gene lost 6 bases and the J gene lost 1 base, with 13 bases spanning the gap. In germline, CDR1 is SNHLY, CDR2 FYNNEI. The CDR3 spans 14 residues.

Broader study findings: Naive CD4 clonotypes were shared across a few donors at 4% to 5%.

Details on this clone: Its antigen is not known.

What was sequenced was naive CD8+ T cells from PBMCs. This TCR came from a man aged 18-30 years in good health. Some clones in this sample may be carry-over from other donors' samples. V and J are TRBV2 and TRBJ2-7; D is uncertain. The CDR3: CASSIYAGSYEQYF. The CDR3 DNA is TGTGCCAGCAGCATTTACGCAGGTTCCTACGAGCAGTACTTC.